This T cell receptor beta chain was recovered during a study of cytomegalovirus exposure and HLA in healthy donors. Overall study results and limits: A missense DCLRE1C variant was associated with V- and J-gene trimming of TCR beta chains in a later analysis, and an independent cohort replicated the association.

As regards this clone: Its antigen is not identified.

There are 15 residues in the CDR3. V shed 6 bases and J 5 bases; nucleotides not matched to a gene: 5. Germline CDR1 MDHEN, CDR2 SYDVKM. It was with 60 Vbeta and 13 Jbeta primers that the PCR ran. The table came from immunoSEQ multiplex PCR; TCRdb's copy has only in-frame clones and leaves some out. The ten top clones account for less than 5%, within a sample of under 95,000 clones. The chain carries TRBV28 and TRBJ2-2, with 11 positions matching TRBD1. This clonotype was obtained from a young man in good health and CMV-seropositive. The sequenced sample consisted of PBMCs. The CDR3 DNA follows: TGTGCCAGCAGGACGGACAGGGGGCTGACCGGGGAGCTGTTTTTT. This sequence encodes CASRTDRGLTGELFF.